This T cell receptor gamma chain was sequenced during a study of Vδ1+ human thymocytes. This clone rates as medium-sized. Its antigen remains unidentified. The junction departs from germline at one end; a sequencing error may be responsible. At the DNA level, this CDR3 is encoded by other sequences in the same sample as well. RNA was extracted from the cells and then reverse transcribed. Pooled V-gene forward primers with one constant-region reverse primer generated the CDR3 amplicons by multiplex PCR. TCRdb re-processed the multiplex PCR reads using CATT. The data contain 20,000 to 25,000 gamma-chain clones, around 13% of them seen just once; the ten biggest clones take up under 2%. The germline gives CDR1 EGSTGY, CDR2 YDSYTSSV. The CDR3 length is 13 residues. General study points: Unlike peripheral blood Vdelta1+ controls, thymic delta-chain sequences included approximately 20% Vdelta2 and few Vdelta3. In the thymus, TRG and TRD repertoires looked highly polyclonal with Gaussian CDR3 lengths.

This chain uses TRGV4 with TRGJ1 or TRGJ2. Sequencing input: Vdelta1+ gamma-delta thymocytes from the thymus. The subset was: FACS-sorted CD3+ TCRalphabeta- TCRVdelta1+ TCRVdelta2- thymocytes. The TCR originated in a child less than two years old who had congenital heart surgery. The DNA of the CDR3 is TGTGCCACCTGGAATGGGCCCGGTTATAAGAAACTCTTT. Amino acids: CATWNGPGYKKLF.